A selection of T cell receptor beta chains follows, all from one sample in a study of molecular identifiers for immune sequencing clone quantification. TCRdb recomputed calls from the PCR reads with MiXCR, one row per CDR3 protein. The table has over 600,000 distinct CDR3 sequences, 15% to 20% seen once; the top ten hold about 0.9%. The material sequenced was naive CD8+ T cells from blood, with Jurkat cell RNA spiked in. These receptors originate from a human donor in good health. Some libraries in this study had Jurkat cell RNA spiked in. CDR3s include the opening cysteine and the closing phenylalanine or tryptophan. Fields, in order: clone size, D gene, V gene, J gene, CDR3 protein, CDR3 DNA. A D gene is named only where the DNA matches it firmly. Rows give clone size only sometimes, using once, few, many, or a class for an expanded clone.

clone size: NA
D gene: NA
V gene: TRBV7-9
J gene: TRBJ1-2
CDR3 protein: CASSPSIGVYGYTF
CDR3 DNA: TGTGCCAGCAGCCCGAGCATCGGAGTCTATGGCTACACCTTC

clone size: few
D gene: NA
V gene: TRBV7-9
J gene: TRBJ2-1
CDR3 protein: CASSNTYRSEYNEQFF
CDR3 DNA: TGTGCCAGCAGCAACACCTACCGAAGTGAATACAATGAGCAGTTCTTC

clone size: NA
D gene: NA
V gene: TRBV24-1
J gene: TRBJ2-2
CDR3 protein: CATARQTGELFF
CDR3 DNA: TGTGCCACCGCCCGACAGACCGGGGAGCTGTTTTTT

clone size: many
D gene: NA
V gene: TRBV7-9
J gene: TRBJ2-1
CDR3 protein: CASSLVRRGEVEQFF
CDR3 DNA: TGTGCCAGCAGCTTAGTTCGGAGGGGGGAGGTTGAGCAGTTCTTC

clone size: few
D gene: NA
V gene: TRBV12-3/TRBV12-4
J gene: TRBJ1-5
CDR3 protein: CASSRQFNQPQHF
CDR3 DNA: TGTGCCAGCAGCCGACAGTTCAATCAGCCCCAGCATTTT

clone size: many
D gene: NA
V gene: TRBV30
J gene: TRBJ1-1
CDR3 protein: CAWSEGFTEAFF
CDR3 DNA: TGTGCCTGGAGTGAAGGGTTTACTGAAGCTTTCTTT

clone size: NA
D gene: NA
V gene: TRBV29-1
J gene: TRBJ2-7
CDR3 protein: CSAAGLSYEQYF
CDR3 DNA: TGCAGCGCCGCGGGCCTCTCCTACGAGCAGTACTTC

clone size: NA
D gene: NA
V gene: TRBV6-5
J gene: TRBJ2-1
CDR3 protein: CASSYPRGGGTSYNEQFF
CDR3 DNA: TGTGCCAGCAGTTACCCACGGGGAGGGGGCACCTCCTACAATGAGCAGTTCTTC

clone size: many
D gene: TRBD2
V gene: TRBV6-5
J gene: TRBJ2-3
CDR3 protein: CASTGTSGRAPDTQYF
CDR3 DNA: TGTGCCAGCACCGGGACTAGCGGGAGGGCCCCAGATACGCAGTATTTT

clone size: NA
D gene: TRBD1
V gene: TRBV6-5
J gene: TRBJ1-5
CDR3 protein: CASSFLGDRGSNQPQHF
CDR3 DNA: TGTGCCAGCAGTTTCCTTGGGGACAGGGGTAGCAATCAGCCCCAGCATTTT

clone size: NA
D gene: NA
V gene: TRBV19
J gene: TRBJ1-6
CDR3 protein: CASSPGVYNSPLHF
CDR3 DNA: TGTGCCAGTAGTCCCGGGGTGTATAATTCACCCCTCCACTTT

clone size: many
D gene: TRBD1
V gene: TRBV2
J gene: TRBJ1-2
CDR3 protein: CASSEGDRGSEEYYGYTF
CDR3 DNA: TGTGCCAGCAGTGAAGGGGACAGGGGTTCGGAGGAGTACTATGGCTACACCTTC

clone size: many
D gene: NA
V gene: TRBV12-3/TRBV12-4
J gene: TRBJ2-1
CDR3 protein: CASTITGAYNEQFF
CDR3 DNA: TGTGCCAGCACTATCACAGGTGCCTACAATGAGCAGTTCTTC

clone size: few
D gene: TRBD1
V gene: TRBV4-3
J gene: TRBJ1-3
CDR3 protein: CASSQDTQGAGNTIYF
CDR3 DNA: TGCGCCAGCAGCCAAGATACACAGGGGGCTGGAAACACCATATATTTT

clone size: few
D gene: NA
V gene: TRBV30
J gene: TRBJ1-5
CDR3 protein: CAWSDGGQPQHF
CDR3 DNA: TGTGCCTGGAGCGACGGGGGGCAGCCCCAGCATTTT

clone size: many
D gene: TRBD2
V gene: TRBV5-6
J gene: TRBJ2-3
CDR3 protein: CASSSGLAIGTQYF
CDR3 DNA: TGTGCCAGCAGCTCGGGACTAGCGATCGGGACGCAGTATTTT

clone size: many
D gene: TRBD2
V gene: TRBV6-6
J gene: TRBJ2-7
CDR3 protein: CASSRMGLAGGPTAEQYF
CDR3 DNA: TGTGCCAGCAGTCGAATGGGACTAGCGGGAGGGCCCACGGCCGAGCAGTACTTC

clone size: many
D gene: NA
V gene: TRBV4-2
J gene: TRBJ1-2
CDR3 protein: CASSQERTGSYGYTF
CDR3 DNA: TGTGCCAGCAGCCAAGAAAGGACTGGATCCTATGGCTACACCTTC

clone size: many
D gene: TRBD1
V gene: TRBV29-1
J gene: TRBJ2-3
CDR3 protein: CSVGVTGYFTDTQYF
CDR3 DNA: TGCAGCGTTGGTGTGACAGGGTACTTCACAGATACGCAGTATTTT

clone size: many
D gene: TRBD1
V gene: TRBV27
J gene: TRBJ1-5
CDR3 protein: CASSQRGLGQPQHF
CDR3 DNA: TGTGCCAGCAGCCAAAGGGGGCTGGGTCAGCCCCAGCATTTT

clone size: many
D gene: NA
V gene: TRBV5-1
J gene: TRBJ2-5
CDR3 protein: CASSQTQYGPRETQYF
CDR3 DNA: TGCGCCAGCAGCCAGACCCAGTACGGCCCCCGGGAGACCCAGTACTTC

clone size: many
D gene: TRBD1
V gene: TRBV5-6
J gene: TRBJ2-7
CDR3 protein: CASSPWRDRLVYEQYF
CDR3 DNA: TGTGCCAGCAGCCCTTGGAGGGACAGGCTCGTCTACGAGCAGTACTTC

clone size: many
D gene: NA
V gene: TRBV7-9
J gene: TRBJ2-6
CDR3 protein: CASSPTGISGANVLTF
CDR3 DNA: TGTGCCAGCAGCCCTACAGGGATCTCTGGGGCCAACGTCCTGACTTTC

clone size: few
D gene: TRBD2
V gene: TRBV6-2/TRBV6-3
J gene: TRBJ2-1
CDR3 protein: CASSPPLAGADNEQFF
CDR3 DNA: TGTGCCAGCAGCCCACCTCTAGCGGGGGCCGACAATGAGCAGTTCTTC

clone size: many
D gene: NA
V gene: TRBV10-3
J gene: TRBJ2-3
CDR3 protein: CAISESWQDTDTQYF
CDR3 DNA: TGTGCCATCAGTGAGTCGTGGCAGGACACAGATACGCAGTATTTT

clone size: many
D gene: TRBD2
V gene: TRBV29-1
J gene: TRBJ2-1
CDR3 protein: CSVEERGSSYNEQFF
CDR3 DNA: TGCAGCGTTGAAGAGCGGGGGAGCTCCTACAATGAGCAGTTCTTC

clone size: few
D gene: TRBD1
V gene: TRBV3-1
J gene: TRBJ2-7
CDR3 protein: CASSRGDTGQGTYEQYF
CDR3 DNA: TGTGCCAGCAGCCGGGGGGATACGGGACAGGGGACCTACGAGCAGTACTTC

clone size: many
D gene: NA
V gene: TRBV27
J gene: TRBJ1-1
CDR3 protein: CASRDTGFGTEAFF
CDR3 DNA: TGTGCCAGCAGGGACACGGGCTTTGGAACTGAAGCTTTCTTT

clone size: many
D gene: NA
V gene: TRBV9
J gene: TRBJ1-1
CDR3 protein: CASSPSWGLTNTEAFF
CDR3 DNA: TGTGCCAGCAGCCCCAGCTGGGGGTTGACGAACACTGAAGCTTTCTTT

clone size: few
D gene: TRBD1
V gene: TRBV6-2/TRBV6-3
J gene: TRBJ2-5
CDR3 protein: CASSSLTGGDQETQYF
CDR3 DNA: TGTGCCAGCAGTTCCCTGACAGGGGGTGACCAAGAGACCCAGTACTTC

clone size: many
D gene: TRBD2
V gene: TRBV12-3/TRBV12-4
J gene: TRBJ2-3
CDR3 protein: CASSLRLAGGDTQYF
CDR3 DNA: TGTGCCAGCAGCTTAAGACTAGCGGGGGGAGATACGCAGTATTTT

clone size: many
D gene: NA
V gene: TRBV2
J gene: TRBJ1-6
CDR3 protein: CASSESGSNSPLHF
CDR3 DNA: TGTGCCAGCAGTGAATCAGGGTCTAATTCACCCCTCCACTTT

clone size: many
D gene: NA
V gene: TRBV5-6
J gene: TRBJ2-3
CDR3 protein: CASSPTESTDTQYF
CDR3 DNA: TGTGCCAGCAGCCCGACGGAGTCCACAGATACGCAGTATTTT

clone size: many
D gene: NA
V gene: TRBV7-6
J gene: TRBJ2-2
CDR3 protein: CASSVGTTDHGELFF
CDR3 DNA: TGTGCCAGCAGCGTAGGGACAACCGATCACGGGGAGCTGTTTTTT

clone size: few
D gene: NA
V gene: TRBV6-5
J gene: TRBJ2-3
CDR3 protein: CASRVRPSTDTQYF
CDR3 DNA: TGTGCCAGCAGAGTCAGGCCTAGCACAGATACGCAGTATTTT

clone size: few
D gene: NA
V gene: TRBV12-3/TRBV12-4
J gene: TRBJ1-6
CDR3 protein: CPSRPELTGLLHF
CDR3 DNA: TGTCCCAGCAGGCCCGAACTCACAGGGCTCCTCCACTTT

clone size: few
D gene: TRBD2
V gene: TRBV7-6
J gene: TRBJ2-7
CDR3 protein: CASSLSGRAYEQYF
CDR3 DNA: TGTGCCAGCAGTTTGAGCGGGAGGGCGTACGAGCAGTACTTC

clone size: few
D gene: TRBD1
V gene: TRBV5-6
J gene: TRBJ1-5
CDR3 protein: CASSQGQGIGNRPQHF
CDR3 DNA: TGTGCCAGCAGTCAGGGACAGGGGATAGGCAATCGGCCCCAGCATTTT

clone size: many
D gene: TRBD2
V gene: TRBV5-1
J gene: TRBJ2-7
CDR3 protein: CASSLTSGPYEQYF
CDR3 DNA: TGCGCCAGCAGCTTGACTAGCGGTCCCTACGAGCAGTACTTC

clone size: NA
D gene: NA
V gene: TRBV27
J gene: TRBJ1-2
CDR3 protein: CASSSLIRGSVSYGYTF
CDR3 DNA: TGTGCCAGCAGTTCCTTGATCAGGGGTAGTGTCAGCTATGGCTACACCTTC

clone size: NA
D gene: NA
V gene: TRBV19
J gene: TRBJ2-1
CDR3 protein: CASIGGAHEQFF
CDR3 DNA: TGTGCCAGTATTGGCGGTGCCCACGAGCAGTTCTTC

clone size: many
D gene: TRBD2
V gene: TRBV3-1
J gene: TRBJ2-4
CDR3 protein: CASSQGAGVAKNIQYF
CDR3 DNA: TGTGCCAGCAGCCAAGGAGCGGGGGTAGCCAAAAACATTCAGTACTTC

clone size: many
D gene: NA
V gene: TRBV18
J gene: TRBJ1-1
CDR3 protein: CASSPPEGVNTEAFF
CDR3 DNA: TGTGCCAGCTCACCACCTGAAGGGGTCAACACTGAAGCTTTCTTT

clone size: many
D gene: NA
V gene: TRBV7-6
J gene: TRBJ1-4
CDR3 protein: CASSLLSGGLQTNEKLFF
CDR3 DNA: TGTGCCAGCAGCTTACTTTCCGGGGGATTGCAGACTAATGAAAAACTGTTTTTT

clone size: few
D gene: TRBD2
V gene: TRBV9
J gene: TRBJ2-7
CDR3 protein: CASSVGGGGPSYEQYF
CDR3 DNA: TGTGCCAGCAGCGTAGGGGGGGGAGGACCCTCCTACGAGCAGTACTTC

clone size: NA
D gene: NA
V gene: TRBV7-9
J gene: TRBJ2-5
CDR3 protein: CASSLGVTVQETQYF
CDR3 DNA: TGTGCCAGCAGCTTGGGCGTGACAGTTCAAGAGACCCAGTACTTC

clone size: few
D gene: NA
V gene: TRBV6-5
J gene: TRBJ1-5
CDR3 protein: CASSYSGPYQPQHF
CDR3 DNA: TGTGCCAGCAGTTACTCGGGTCCTTATCAGCCCCAGCATTTT

clone size: many
D gene: NA
V gene: TRBV7-2
J gene: TRBJ2-2
CDR3 protein: CASTSPGHTNTGELFF
CDR3 DNA: TGTGCCAGCACCAGTCCGGGACACACGAACACCGGGGAGCTGTTTTTT

clone size: many
D gene: NA
V gene: TRBV4-1
J gene: TRBJ2-5
CDR3 protein: CASSQSLGTEETQYF
CDR3 DNA: TGCGCCAGCAGCCAATCCTTGGGGACCGAAGAGACCCAGTACTTC

clone size: NA
D gene: NA
V gene: TRBV2
J gene: TRBJ2-7
CDR3 protein: CASSEGPGYEQYF
CDR3 DNA: TGTGCCAGCAGTGAAGGGCCGGGCTACGAGCAGTACTTC

clone size: NA
D gene: NA
V gene: TRBV7-6
J gene: TRBJ1-1
CDR3 protein: CVSSLAGMNTEAFF
CDR3 DNA: TGTGTCAGCAGCTTAGCGGGTATGAACACTGAAGCTTTCTTT

clone size: many
D gene: TRBD2
V gene: TRBV7-6
J gene: TRBJ2-3
CDR3 protein: CASSLGSGGTYSTDTQYF
CDR3 DNA: TGTGCCAGCAGCTTAGGTAGCGGGGGGACCTATTCCACAGATACGCAGTATTTT

clone size: many
D gene: NA
V gene: TRBV6-5
J gene: TRBJ1-1
CDR3 protein: CASLARTVNTEAFF
CDR3 DNA: TGTGCCAGCCTAGCCAGGACGGTGAACACTGAAGCTTTCTTT

clone size: many
D gene: NA
V gene: TRBV6-6
J gene: TRBJ1-1
CDR3 protein: CATGQWQHTEAFF
CDR3 DNA: TGTGCCACCGGACAGTGGCAACACACTGAAGCTTTCTTT

clone size: NA
D gene: TRBD1
V gene: TRBV4-3
J gene: TRBJ2-1
CDR3 protein: CASSYRGQGSLSYNEQFF
CDR3 DNA: TGCGCCAGCAGCTACCGGGGACAGGGTTCTCTCTCCTACAATGAGCAGTTCTTC

clone size: NA
D gene: NA
V gene: TRBV19
J gene: TRBJ1-1
CDR3 protein: CASSRGTMNTEAFF
CDR3 DNA: TGTGCCAGTAGTAGGGGGACCATGAACACTGAAGCTTTCTTT

clone size: many
D gene: NA
V gene: TRBV12-3/TRBV12-4
J gene: TRBJ1-1
CDR3 protein: CASSDHTRTEAFF
CDR3 DNA: TGTGCCAGCAGTGATCATACAAGGACTGAAGCTTTCTTT

clone size: many
D gene: TRBD1
V gene: TRBV5-6
J gene: TRBJ2-1
CDR3 protein: CASSFGDRGRYNEQFF
CDR3 DNA: TGTGCCAGCAGCTTCGGAGACAGGGGGCGCTACAATGAGCAGTTCTTC

clone size: many
D gene: NA
V gene: TRBV7-9
J gene: TRBJ2-3
CDR3 protein: CASSSDWISTDTQYF
CDR3 DNA: TGTGCCAGCAGCTCGGACTGGATTAGCACAGATACGCAGTATTTT

clone size: many
D gene: TRBD1
V gene: TRBV13
J gene: TRBJ1-3
CDR3 protein: CASSTGQSSGNTIYF
CDR3 DNA: TGTGCCAGCAGCACGGGACAGTCCTCTGGAAACACCATATATTTT